These 22 T cell receptor beta chains were sequenced from one sample in a study of CD8 T cells in ankylosing spondylitis. TCRdb analysed the 5' RACE reads with MiXCR anew, one entry per CDR3 protein. The sample carries roughly 38,000 distinct CDR3 sequences, about a tenth recorded once. The material sequenced was blood, either unsorted or a sorted T cell fraction (not recorded which). The receptors derive from a male donor with ankylosing spondylitis or in good health (not recorded which).

This clonotype appeared many times. The chain combines TRBV9 with TRBJ1-2, with D possibly matching TRBD1 (6 bases). V was clipped by 3 bases and J by 8 bases, with 17 bases between them. This CDR3 is 14 amino acids long. Germline lookup yields CDR1 SGDLS and CDR2 YYNGEE. The CDR3, as DNA: TGTGCCAGCAGCGCCCTACTACAGGGTAGCGGCTACACCTTC. Translation: CASSALLQGSGYTF.

This clonotype occurred many times. This sequence joins TRBV20-1 and TRBJ2-1, with 10 nucleotides matching TRBD2. Germline assignment: CDR1 DFQATT and CDR2 SNEGSKA (reference sequence). This CDR3 spans 14 amino acids. CDR3 sequence: CSGAGGPHGNEQFF. CDR3 nucleotide sequence: TGCAGCGGAGCGGGAGGGCCTCATGGGAATGAGCAGTTCTTC.

This clonotype was picked up a small number of times. The rearrangement links TRBV5-1 to TRBJ1-3, with 7 nucleotides matching TRBD1. Unmatched junction bases numbered 7, after V lost 4 bases and J lost 3 bases. The CDR3 is made up of 15 amino acids. Germline CDR1 and CDR2: SGHRS and YFSETQ. This chain's CDR3 is CASSPGTADGNTIYF. In DNA form, the CDR3 reads TGCGCCAGCAGCCCCGGGACAGCCGATGGAAACACCATATATTTT.

This clonotype was detected many times. The chain uses TRBV27 and TRBJ2-7, with D maybe TRBD2 (6 bases). Germline V CDR1 and CDR2: MNHEY, SMNVEV (reference sequence). V lost 0 bases, J lost 3 bases, and 15 bases lay in between. This CDR3 comprises 16 residues. For the CDR3, the DNA is TGTGCCAGCAGTTTATCCTGGGGGGAGAAGCACTACGAGCAGTACTTC. The encoded protein is CASSLSWGEKHYEQYF.

This clonotype was recorded at least ten times. This chain connects TRBV20-1 to TRBJ2-7; 7 nucleotides match TRBD2. CDR3 length equals 14 residues. The germline gives CDR1 DFQATT, CDR2 SNEGSKA (reference sequence). V gave up 4 bases and J gave up 2 bases; unmatched junction bases: 8. CDR3 sequence reads: CSAKPGLPTYEQYF. CDR3 coding DNA: TGCAGTGCTAAACCGGGACTACCTACCTACGAGCAGTACTTC.

This clonotype was observed at least ten times. The CDR3 DNA is TGTGCCAGCAGCTTGGGACAGCAGACTAGCTGGCATGAGCAGTTCTTC. Protein sequence: CASSLGQQTSWHEQFF. V usage is TRBV27 and J usage is TRBJ2-1, with D possibly called TRBD1 or TRBD2 (7 bases each). CDR3 length: 16 amino acids. Germline loops: CDR1 MNHEY, CDR2 SMNVEV (reference sequence). V dropped 6 bases and J dropped 8 bases, with 23 bases sitting between them.

This clonotype was seen many times. J is TRBJ2-6 and V is TRBV4-2; weak D call: TRBD1 (6 bases). Germline V CDR1 and CDR2: LGHNA, YNFKEQ. This CDR3 is built from 15 residues. V lost 5 bases to trimming and J lost 2 bases, with 10 bases between them. CDR3 in amino acids: CASSEGDPGANVLTF. Here the CDR3 DNA reads TGTGCCAGCAGCGAGGGGGACCCTGGGGCCAACGTCCTGACTTTC.

Many counts were recorded for this clonotype. This chain uses TRBV11-2 with TRBJ2-7, with 14 bases fitting TRBD2. The V gene end was trimmed by 5 bases and the J gene end by 0 bases; junction bases not matched to a gene: 6. The CDR3 has 17 residues. The V gene's germline CDR1 is SGHAT and CDR2 FQNNGV. CDR3: CASSPRTSGRISYEQYF. CDR3 nucleotide sequence: TGTGCCAGCAGCCCCCGGACTAGCGGGAGGATCTCCTACGAGCAGTACTTC. The full variable domain, completed using reference TRBV11-2 and TRBJ2-7, is EAGVAQSPRYKIIEKRQSVAFWCNPISGHATLYWYQQILGQGPKLLIQFQNNGVVDDSQLPKDRFSAERLKGVDSTLKIQPAKLEDSAVYLCASSPRTSGRISYEQYFGPGTRLTVT.

This clonotype was counted at least ten times. The chain carries TRBV12-3 or TRBV12-4 and TRBJ1-5; D is ambiguous. CDR3 length: 16 amino acids. The V and J ends lost 0 bases and 2 bases respectively, with 11 bases between them. The CDR3 protein is CASSLALISGNQPQHF. In DNA form, the CDR3 reads TGTGCCAGCAGTTTAGCGCTAATAAGCGGCAATCAGCCCCAGCATTTT.

At least ten counts were recorded for this clonotype. The chain couples TRBV5-1 to TRBJ2-1, with 11 bases aligning to TRBD2. There are 16 residues in the CDR3. Per germline, CDR1 SGHRS and CDR2 YFSETQ. V shed 4 bases and J 7 bases; nucleotides not matched to a gene: 10. CDR3 in amino acids: CASSVGSGRAVNEQFF. The CDR3 DNA sequence: TGCGCCAGCAGCGTCGGTAGCGGGAGGGCCGTGAATGAGCAGTTCTTC.

This clonotype occurred many times. The chain employs TRBV7-9 and TRBJ2-3; 11 bases are a match to TRBD2. The length of the CDR3 is 15 residues. With 6 bases clipped from V and 6 bases from J, the junction kept 8 bases outside the gene matches. From germline, CDR1 is SEHNR and CDR2 FQNEAQ (reference sequence). The CDR3 nucleotides read TGTGCCAGCAGTCAGACTAGCGGGACCGTGGATACGCAGTATTTT. As protein: CASSQTSGTVDTQYF. The whole variable domain, filled in from reference TRBV7-9 and TRBJ2-3, reads DTGVSQNPRHKITKRGQNVTFRCDPISEHNRLYWYRQTLGQGPEFLTYFQNEAQLEKSRLLSDRFSAERPKGSFSTLEIQRTEQGDSAMYLCASSQTSGTVDTQYFGPGTRLTVL.

This clonotype was seen many times. The chain is built from TRBV5-6 and TRBJ2-3; tentative D call: TRBD2 (5 bases). This CDR3 has 13 amino acids. Per the germline V gene, CDR1 is SGHDT and CDR2 is YYEEEE. V was pared by 2 bases and J by 2 bases, with 6 bases between. CDR3 amino acids: CASSLRDTDTQYF. The CDR3 nucleotides read TGTGCCAGCAGCTTACGGGACACAGATACGCAGTATTTT.

This clonotype has just a few counts. Being one base from a much bigger clone, this may be a read error. This sequence joins TRBV7-9 and TRBJ1-2; 8 bases are shared with TRBD1. This CDR3 is built from 13 residues. CDR1 is SEHNR, CDR2 FQNEAQ, per germline (reference sequence). The CDR3 DNA follows: TGTGCCAGCAGCTCACAGGGGGAGGATGGCTACCCCTTC. Its protein is CASSSQGEDGYPF.

By sample share, this clonotype is large. This chain connects TRBV29-1 to TRBJ2-7; 10 bases agree with TRBD2. Germline V gives CDR1 SQVTM, CDR2 ANQGSEA. This CDR3 is built from 13 residues. V shed 6 bases, J shed 2 bases, and the junction held 4 bases outside the gene matches. CDR3 DNA sequence: TGCAGCGTGGGGACTAGCGAAGCCTACGAGCAGTACTTC. As protein: CSVGTSEAYEQYF.

Many counts were recorded for this clonotype. The chain joins TRBV7-9 to TRBJ2-7, with TRBD1 as a possible D gene (6 bases). CDR3 length: 16 residues. V was clipped by 5 bases and J by 2 bases, with 19 bases between them. Germline V gene sequence: CDR1 SEHNR, CDR2 FQNEAQ (reference sequence). Here the CDR3 DNA reads TGTGCCAGCAGCCGCCTCCGGGACAAGGGCACCTACGAGCAGTACTTC. Its translation: CASSRLRDKGTYEQYF.

This clonotype occurred many times. V is TRBV7-6 and J is TRBJ1-2; TRBD1 might be the D (5 bases). The CDR3 totals 18 residues. CDR1 and CDR2 (germline): SGHVS, FNYEAQ. Trimming cost V 0 bases and J 7 bases, with 24 bases left between them. The chain's CDR3 is CASSLAGAGRGSGFGYTF. In DNA form, the CDR3 reads TGTGCCAGCAGCTTAGCCGGCGCAGGTCGGGGCTCCGGGTTTGGCTACACCTTC.

This clonotype was seen at least ten times. The chain joins TRBV5-1 to TRBJ2-2; 7 positions match TRBD1. The CDR3 consists of 16 residues. Trimming cost V 1 base and J 0 bases; bases outside gene matches: 3. Germline V gives CDR1 SGHRS, CDR2 YFSETQ. CDR3 protein: CASSLTGTANTGELFF. CDR3 bases: TGCGCCAGCAGCTTGACCGGGACAGCGAACACCGGGGAGCTGTTTTTT. The whole variable domain, filled in from reference TRBV5-1 and TRBJ2-2, reads KAGVTQTPRYLIKTRGQQVTLSCSPISGHRSVSWYQQTPGQGLQFLFEYFSETQRNKGNFPGRFSGRQFSNSRSEMNVSTLELGDSALYLCASSLTGTANTGELFFGEGSRLTVL.

At least ten counts were recorded for this clonotype. The chain uses TRBV21-1 and TRBJ2-5; the table's D gene call, TRBD2, was not cross checked with the DNA. TRBV21-1 is annotated as a pseudogene. The CDR3 loop spans 18 amino acids. The CDR3 DNA reads as TGTGCCAGCAGCAAAGCCCCAAAGGGACTAGCGGGATTTGAGACCCAGTACTTC. It encodes CASSKAPKGLAGFETQYF.

The chain links TRBV28 to TRBJ2-5; D call uncertain. The CDR3 extends over 14 amino acids. The germline V and J ends were trimmed by 6 bases and 0 bases, with 11 bases remaining between them. Germline CDR1 MDHEN, CDR2 SYDVKM. The DNA of the CDR3 is TGTGCCAGCAGCGGGCGGATAGACCAAGAGACCCAGTACTTC. It encodes CASSGRIDQETQYF.

This clonotype came up many times. The rearrangement uses TRBV5-1 and TRBJ1-6; 10 bases are shared with TRBD1. Germline V CDR1 and CDR2: SGHRS, YFSETQ. The V segment lost 4 bases and the J segment 10 bases; nucleotides outside the gene matches: 11. The length of the CDR3 is 16 residues. This CDR3 is CASSPQGQGTKSPLHF. CDR3 coding DNA: TGCGCCAGCAGCCCCCAGGGACAGGGGACGAAGTCACCCCTCCACTTT.

In its sample, this clonotype was seen many times. This rearrangement joins TRBV5-4 to TRBJ1-1; TRBD1 aligns across 7 bases. Trimming removed 4 bases from V and 0 bases from J; junction bases left unmatched: 3. This CDR3 contains 14 residues. Looked up from germline, CDR1 is SGHNT and CDR2 is YYREEE (reference sequence). The DNA for the CDR3 is TGTGCCAGCAGCACGGGACAGATGAACACTGAAGCTTTCTTT. The encoded protein is CASSTGQMNTEAFF.

This clonotype was detected only a few times. This chain joins TRBV9 and TRBJ2-5; D is perhaps TRBD2 (5 bases). The CDR3 length is 15 residues. With 0 bases removed from V and 5 bases from J, the gap between germline ends came to 14 bases. CDR1 is SGDLS, CDR2 YYNGEE, per germline. DNA for the CDR3: TGTGCCAGCAGCGTAGACGGGAATCGCCAGGAGACCCAGTACTTC. It is translated as CASSVDGNRQETQYF.